This T cell receptor beta chain stems from a study of beta chain features in type 1 diabetes. About the study: Healthy donors, compared against patients, showed similar age, gender and cell yields. Examination covered almost 110,000,000 sorted cells spanning all samples. Study-wide results and caveats: Naive, central memory and Treg TCRB repertoires seemed to resemble each other more closely in patients than they did in healthy donors. TCRB CDR3s were moderately but significantly shorter in Type 1 diabetes patients in all four CD4+ subsets. VDJ junctions from type 1 diabetes patients carried fewer insertions and larger deletions.

This CDR3 has 15 amino acids. V lost 8 bases to trimming and J lost 3 bases, with 18 bases between them. Germline V CDR1 and CDR2: MNHNY, SVGAGI (reference sequence). Sequencing targeted expressed TCRB transcripts, as all isolated RNA had been reverse transcribed. Sequencing was performed with immunoSEQ multiplex PCR; in TCRdb, only in-frame clones are kept and a portion is missing. Counted here are 160,000 or so clones, almost 65% occurring once; the ten biggest clones make up roughly 0.092%. Comments on this clone: Its antigen remains unknown.

Sequenced input: naive CD4+ T cells from blood. This receptor was taken from a man under 40 with type 1 diabetes. This chain joins TRBV6-6 and TRBJ2-3, with D possibly matching TRBD2 (6 bases). The CDR3, as DNA: TGTGCCAGCCAATCCGCGGGGATAGGAACAGATACGCAGTATTTT. The encoded protein is CASQSAGIGTDTQYF.